The rows below give T cell receptor beta chains drawn from one sample of a study of identical twins. TCRdb called the 5' RACE reads again in MiXCR, with one record for every CDR3 protein. Here the sample spans around 510,000 distinct CDR3 sequences, roughly an eighth being singletons. These same records also appear under a second study, on yellow fever vaccine responses in identical twins.

The sample was CD4+ T cells sorted from blood. These receptors all stem from a woman younger than 35 in good health. Both conserved end residues are part of each CDR3. Each record gives: clone size, J gene, V gene, D gene, CDR3 DNA, CDR3 protein. D genes are given only for firm matches. Size values are once, few and many counts, or a class for expanded clones, and some rows have none.

size: -; J: TRBJ2-3; V: TRBV30; D: -; DNA: TGTGCCTGCCCCGTTTCGGGCTCAGATACGCAGTATTTT; CDR3: CACPVSGSDTQYF
size: -; J: TRBJ2-6; V: TRBV5-1; D: -; DNA: TGCGCCAGCAGCGGGGGCAGAAGAGGCTCTGGGGCCAACGTCCTGACTTTC; CDR3: CASSGGRRGSGANVLTF
size: many; J: TRBJ2-3; V: TRBV3-1; D: -; DNA: TGTGCCAGCAGCCATGTTGCAGATACGCAGTATTTT; CDR3: CASSHVADTQYF
size: few; J: TRBJ2-2; V: TRBV6-2/TRBV6-3; D: TRBD2; DNA: TGTGCCAGCAGACTCACGGGACTACTGAACACCGGGGAGCTGTTTTTT; CDR3: CASRLTGLLNTGELFF
size: -; J: TRBJ2-3; V: TRBV28; D: -; DNA: TGTGCCAGCTGCCCAGACGCGAACACAGATACGCAGTATTTT; CDR3: CASCPDANTDTQYF
size: -; J: TRBJ2-1; V: TRBV20-1; D: TRBD2; DNA: TGCAGTGCTAGAGCGGGACTAGGCAATGAGCAGTTCTTC; CDR3: CSARAGLGNEQFF
size: many; J: TRBJ2-5; V: TRBV7-9; D: TRBD1; DNA: TGTGCCAGCAGCCAACAGGGGGCAGGAGAGACCCAGTACTTC; CDR3: CASSQQGAGETQYF
size: -; J: TRBJ2-5; V: TRBV7-6; D: -; DNA: TGTGCCAGCAGCTTACAACCCCTGAAAGAGACCCAGTACTTC; CDR3: CASSLQPLKETQYF
size: few; J: TRBJ2-2; V: TRBV4-2; D: -; DNA: TGTGCCAGCAGCCTGAAGGAGGGACAAAACCCGCGTACGAACACCGGGGAGCTGTTTTTT; CDR3: CASSLKEGQNPRTNTGELFF
size: -; J: TRBJ2-3; V: TRBV19; D: -; DNA: TGTGCCAGTAATGCTTGGAGGGCAGGGAGCACAGATACGCAGTATTTT; CDR3: CASNAWRAGSTDTQYF
size: -; J: TRBJ2-5; V: TRBV5-1; D: -; DNA: TGCGCCAGCAATCCAGGGGACACGTTCGGGACCCAGTACTTC; CDR3: CASNPGDTFGTQYF
size: many; J: TRBJ2-5; V: TRBV20-1; D: TRBD2; DNA: TGCAGTGCCCCGACTTTTTTAGGGAGGGGCCAAGAGACCCAGTACTTC; CDR3: CSAPTFLGRGQETQYF
size: few; J: TRBJ2-7; V: TRBV13; D: TRBD1; DNA: TGTGCCAGCAGCCGACTAGATCCGGGACAGGGGTGGACCTACGAGCAGTACTTC; CDR3: CASSRLDPGQGWTYEQYF
size: -; J: TRBJ1-4; V: TRBV7-2; D: -; DNA: TGTGCCAGCAGCCCGGACCGCAGATTTAATGAAAAACTGTTTTTT; CDR3: CASSPDRRFNEKLFF
size: -; J: TRBJ2-7; V: TRBV28; D: -; DNA: TGTGCCAGCAGTTTGGTTGGGCAGACCTCCTACGAGCAGTACTTC; CDR3: CASSLVGQTSYEQYF
size: -; J: TRBJ2-1; V: TRBV7-2; D: TRBD1; DNA: TGTGCCAGCAGCTCCGACAGGGGAACCTACAATGAGCAGTTCTTC; CDR3: CASSSDRGTYNEQFF
size: -; J: TRBJ2-3; V: TRBV20-1; D: TRBD2; DNA: TGCAGTGCTAGAGGCGCAGCGGGAGGGGCAGTTACGCAGTATTTT; CDR3: CSARGAAGGAVTQYF
size: -; J: TRBJ1-4; V: TRBV30; D: -; DNA: TGTGCCTGGATGCCGGGACTAATTAATGAAAAACTGTTTTTT; CDR3: CAWMPGLINEKLFF
size: few; J: TRBJ1-1; V: TRBV9; D: TRBD1; DNA: TGTGCCAGCAGCGTAGGAGGACAGGGGGACACTGAAGCTTTCTTT; CDR3: CASSVGGQGDTEAFF
size: few; J: TRBJ2-3; V: TRBV29-1; D: TRBD2; DNA: TGCAGCGTGGGACTAGCGGGAGTCGGTTCAGATACGCAGTATTTT; CDR3: CSVGLAGVGSDTQYF
size: many; J: TRBJ1-2; V: TRBV28; D: TRBD1; DNA: TGTGCCAGCAGTGGCTCAGACAGGGCTGTCGGCTACACCTTC; CDR3: CASSGSDRAVGYTF
size: -; J: TRBJ2-2; V: TRBV6-2/TRBV6-3; D: -; DNA: TGTGCCAGCAGTCCAAACCCTCTGACAGGGAACACCGGGGAGCTGTTTTTT; CDR3: CASSPNPLTGNTGELFF
size: -; J: TRBJ2-7; V: TRBV7-2; D: -; DNA: TGTGCCAGCAGCTTATATACAGGACAATACGAGCAGTACTTC; CDR3: CASSLYTGQYEQYF
size: few; J: TRBJ2-1; V: TRBV6-2/TRBV6-3; D: -; DNA: TGTGCCAGCAGTTACGTTCTTGACAGCCCGAATAGATTATCCTACAATGAGCAGTTCTTC; CDR3: CASSYVLDSPNRLSYNEQFF
size: few; J: TRBJ2-2; V: TRBV5-6; D: TRBD1; DNA: TGTGCCAGCAGCCCGGTGACAGGGGGCGGCACCGGGGAGCTGTTTTTT; CDR3: CASSPVTGGGTGELFF
size: -; J: TRBJ1-1; V: TRBV30; D: -; DNA: TGTGCCTGGAGTGTATTTGGGGGTAGAGGGACTGAAGCTTTCTTT; CDR3: CAWSVFGGRGTEAFF
size: -; J: TRBJ2-1; V: TRBV6-5; D: TRBD2; DNA: TGTGCCAGCAGTTACCCAAGCGGGAGTGGCTACAATGAGCAGTTCTTC; CDR3: CASSYPSGSGYNEQFF
size: -; J: TRBJ2-6; V: TRBV18; D: TRBD2; DNA: TGTGCCAGCTCACCGCGGACTAGCGGGGATTCTTCTGGGGCCAACGTCCTGACTTTC; CDR3: CASSPRTSGDSSGANVLTF
size: -; J: TRBJ2-2; V: TRBV7-2; D: TRBD1; DNA: TGTGCCAGCAGCTTAAACCGGGACAGGGGAGGATGGGGGGAGCTGTTTTTT; CDR3: CASSLNRDRGGWGELFF
size: -; J: TRBJ2-7; V: TRBV20-1; D: TRBD1; DNA: TGCAGTGCTAGAGATCCCCGGGGGACAGGGCCCTACGAGCAGTACTTC; CDR3: CSARDPRGTGPYEQYF
size: few; J: TRBJ1-5; V: TRBV2; D: TRBD1; DNA: TGTGCCAGCAAGGACAGGTCGGATCAGCCCCAGCATTTT; CDR3: CASKDRSDQPQHF